Listed here are 6 T cell receptor beta chains from one sample, sequenced in a study of brain metastases from non-small cell lung cancer. The data were produced by immunoSEQ multiplex PCR, yet TCRdb's version contains in-frame clones alone and is incomplete. The sample records 900 to 1,000 clones, around 94% being singletons. Input material: tumor-adjacent normal tissue. Source of these receptors: a donor at least 40 years old with non-small cell lung cancer.

Only one count was recorded for this clone. V and J are TRBV7-8 and TRBJ2-7, with D uncertain. The CDR3 is 14 residues long. Trimming shortened V by 3 bases and J by 0 bases, and 9 bases separated the two germline ends. Germline CDR1 SGHVS, CDR2 FQNEAQ. CDR3 protein: CASSFMTPSYEQYF. The CDR3 region has the DNA TGTGCCAGCAGCTTCATGACCCCCTCCTACGAGCAGTACTTC.

V usage is TRBV5-6 and J usage is TRBJ1-6; D may be TRBD1 (6 bases). CDR1 is SGHDT, CDR2 YYEEEE, per germline. The CDR3 consists of 15 residues. Trimming stripped 4 bases from V and 4 bases from J, with 12 bases between. The CDR3 region is CASSAGTRYNSPLHF. CDR3 bases: TGTGCCAGCAGCGCGGGGACACGATATAATTCACCCCTCCACTTT.

In its sample, this clone was seen once. The DNA for the CDR3 is TGTGCCAGCAGCCAGTCCCGGGGCTCCTACAATGAGCAGTTCTTC. This codes for CASSQSRGSYNEQFF. V is TRBV3-1 (or the pseudogene TRBV3-2) and J is TRBJ2-1, with D possibly TRBD2 on 5 matching bases. V shed 3 bases and J shed 0 bases, with 9 bases lying between them. In germline, CDR1 is LGHDT, CDR2 YNNKEL (reference sequence). CDR3 size: 15 residues.

V usage is TRBV7-9 and J usage is TRBJ2-5; D is uncertain. CDR3 length: 15 amino acids. CDR1 and CDR2 from the germline V gene are SEHNR and FQNEAQ (reference sequence). V was clipped by 2 bases and J by 2 bases, with 12 bases between them. DNA of the CDR3: TGTGCCAGCAGCTTAATCCTTGGGGTTCAAGAGACCCAGTACTTC. As protein: CASSLILGVQETQYF.

In the case of this clone: A read error may account for a junction end that differs from germline. V gene TRBV2 combines with J gene TRBJ2-7; D unclear. CDR1 is SNHLY and CDR2 is FYNNEI in the germline V gene. There are 10 residues in the CDR3. The CDR3 DNA follows: TGTACCAGCAGTCGCTACGAGCAGTACTTC. Its protein is CTSSRYEQYF.

This clone appeared a few times. The rearrangement joins TRBV4-1 to TRBJ1-2; D is ambiguous. CDR1 and CDR2 (germline): MGHRA, YSYEKL. The V gene lost 2 bases and the J gene lost 2 bases, with 12 bases spanning the gap. The CDR3 has 15 amino acids. The CDR3 spells CASSQFGAANYGYTF. The CDR3 DNA is TGCGCCAGCAGCCAATTCGGCGCAGCGAACTATGGCTACACCTTC.